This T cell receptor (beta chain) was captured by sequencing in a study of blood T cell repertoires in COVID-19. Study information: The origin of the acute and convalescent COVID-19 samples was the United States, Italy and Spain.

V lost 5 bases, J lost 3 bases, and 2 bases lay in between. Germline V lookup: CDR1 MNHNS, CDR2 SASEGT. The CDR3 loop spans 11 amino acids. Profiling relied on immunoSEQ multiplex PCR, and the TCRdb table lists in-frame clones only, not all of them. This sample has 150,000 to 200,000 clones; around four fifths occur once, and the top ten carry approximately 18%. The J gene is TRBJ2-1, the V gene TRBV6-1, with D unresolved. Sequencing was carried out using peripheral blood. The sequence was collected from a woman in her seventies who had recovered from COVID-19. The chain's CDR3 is CASSLYNEQFF. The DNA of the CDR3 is TGTGCCAGCAGTCTCTACAATGAGCAGTTCTTC.